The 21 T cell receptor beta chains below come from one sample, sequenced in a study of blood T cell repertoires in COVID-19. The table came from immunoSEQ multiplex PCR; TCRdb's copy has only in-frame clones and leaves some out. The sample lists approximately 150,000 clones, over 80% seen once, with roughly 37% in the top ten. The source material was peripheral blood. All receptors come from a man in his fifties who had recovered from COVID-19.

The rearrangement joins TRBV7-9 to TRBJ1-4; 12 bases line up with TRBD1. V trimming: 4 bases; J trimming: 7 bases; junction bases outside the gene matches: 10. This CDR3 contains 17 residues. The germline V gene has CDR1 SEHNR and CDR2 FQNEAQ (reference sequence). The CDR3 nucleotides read TGTGCCAGCAGCTCCTCGGGACAGGGGGCGCGCTCTGAAAAACTGTTTTTT. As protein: CASSSSGQGARSEKLFF.

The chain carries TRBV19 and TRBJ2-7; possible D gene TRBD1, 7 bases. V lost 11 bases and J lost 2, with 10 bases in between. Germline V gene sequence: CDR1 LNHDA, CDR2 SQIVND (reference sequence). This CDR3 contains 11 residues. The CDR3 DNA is TGTGCCGGGGGGACAGCCTACGAGCAGTACTTC. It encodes CAGGTAYEQYF.

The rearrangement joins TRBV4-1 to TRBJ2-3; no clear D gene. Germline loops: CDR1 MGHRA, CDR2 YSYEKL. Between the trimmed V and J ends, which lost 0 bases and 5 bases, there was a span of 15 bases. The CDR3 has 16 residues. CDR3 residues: CASSQDRGARVDTQYF. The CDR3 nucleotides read TGCGCCAGCAGCCAAGATCGTGGAGCCCGGGTAGATACGCAGTATTTT.

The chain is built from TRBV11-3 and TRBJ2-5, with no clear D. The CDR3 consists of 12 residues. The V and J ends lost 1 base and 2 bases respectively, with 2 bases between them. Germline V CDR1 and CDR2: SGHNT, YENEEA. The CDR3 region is CASSLAQETQYF. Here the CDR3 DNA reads TGTGCCAGCAGCTTAGCTCAAGAGACCCAGTACTTC.

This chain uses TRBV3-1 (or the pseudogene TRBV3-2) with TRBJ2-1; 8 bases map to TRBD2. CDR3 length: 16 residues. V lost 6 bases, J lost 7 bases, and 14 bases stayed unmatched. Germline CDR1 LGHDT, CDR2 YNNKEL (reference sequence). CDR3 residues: CASSHSIGGAMNEQFF. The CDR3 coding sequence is TGTGCCAGCAGTCATTCTATCGGGGGGGCCATGAATGAGCAGTTCTTC.

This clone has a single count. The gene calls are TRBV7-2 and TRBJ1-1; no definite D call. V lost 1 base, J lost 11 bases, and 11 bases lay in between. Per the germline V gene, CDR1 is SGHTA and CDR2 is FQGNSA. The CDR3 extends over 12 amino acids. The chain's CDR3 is CASSLGGQVAFF. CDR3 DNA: TGTGCCAGCAGCTTAGGTGGGCAGGTTGCTTTCTTT.

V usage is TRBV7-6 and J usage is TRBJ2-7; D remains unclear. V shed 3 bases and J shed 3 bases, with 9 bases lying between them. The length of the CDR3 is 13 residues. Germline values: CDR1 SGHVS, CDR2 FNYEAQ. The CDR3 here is CASSLQLSYEQYF. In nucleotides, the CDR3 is TGTGCCAGCAGCTTGCAACTGAGCTACGAGCAGTACTTC.

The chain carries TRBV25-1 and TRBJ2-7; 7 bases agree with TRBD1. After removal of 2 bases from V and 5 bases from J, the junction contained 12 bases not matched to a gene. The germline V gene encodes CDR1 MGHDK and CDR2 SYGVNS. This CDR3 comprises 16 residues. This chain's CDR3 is CASSEDDTGVGHEQYF. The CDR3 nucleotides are TGTGCCAGCAGTGAAGACGACACAGGGGTGGGCCACGAGCAGTACTTC.

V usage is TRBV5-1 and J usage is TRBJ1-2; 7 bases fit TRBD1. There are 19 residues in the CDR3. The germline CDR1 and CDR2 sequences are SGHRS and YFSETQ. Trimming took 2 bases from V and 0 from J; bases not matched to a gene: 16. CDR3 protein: CASSLGGTAADRANYGYTF. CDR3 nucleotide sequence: TGCGCCAGCAGCTTAGGAGGGACAGCAGCCGACCGGGCTAACTATGGCTACACCTTC.

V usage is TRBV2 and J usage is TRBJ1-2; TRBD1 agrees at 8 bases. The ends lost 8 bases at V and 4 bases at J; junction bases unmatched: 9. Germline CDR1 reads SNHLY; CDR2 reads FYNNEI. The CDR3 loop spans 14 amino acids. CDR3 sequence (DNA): TGTGCCAGCGGAGAAGACAGGGGAATCTATGGCTACACCTTC. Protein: CASGEDRGIYGYTF.

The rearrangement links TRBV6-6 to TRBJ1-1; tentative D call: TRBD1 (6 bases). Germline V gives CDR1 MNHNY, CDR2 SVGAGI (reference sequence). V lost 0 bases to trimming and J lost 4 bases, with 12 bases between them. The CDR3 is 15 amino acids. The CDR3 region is CASSYSRQVPTEAFF. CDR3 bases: TGTGCCAGCAGTTACTCGAGACAGGTACCCACTGAAGCTTTCTTT.

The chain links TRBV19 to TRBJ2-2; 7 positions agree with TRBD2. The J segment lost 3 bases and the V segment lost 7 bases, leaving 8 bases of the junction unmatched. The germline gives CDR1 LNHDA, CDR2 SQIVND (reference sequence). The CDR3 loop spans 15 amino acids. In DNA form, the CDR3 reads TGTGCCAGTAACCCTCTAGCGGAATACACCGGGGAGCTGTTTTTT. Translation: CASNPLAEYTGELFF. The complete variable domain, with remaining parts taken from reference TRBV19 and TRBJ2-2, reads DGGITQSPKYLFRKEGQNVTLSCEQNLNHDAMYWYRQDPGQGLRLIYYSQIVNDFQKGDIAEGYSVSREKKESFPLTVTSAQKNPTAFYLCASNPLAEYTGELFFGEGSRLTVL.

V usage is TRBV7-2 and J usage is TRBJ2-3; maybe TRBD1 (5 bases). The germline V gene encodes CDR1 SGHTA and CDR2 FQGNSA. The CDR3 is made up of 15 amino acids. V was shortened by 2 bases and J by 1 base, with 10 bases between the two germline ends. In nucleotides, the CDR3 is TGTGCCAGCAGCTTAAACAGGTTCCGCACAGATACGCAGTATTTT. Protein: CASSLNRFRTDTQYF.

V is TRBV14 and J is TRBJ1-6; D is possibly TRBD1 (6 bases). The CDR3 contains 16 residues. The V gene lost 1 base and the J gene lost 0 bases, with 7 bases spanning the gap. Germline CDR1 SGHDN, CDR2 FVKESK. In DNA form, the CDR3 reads TGTGCCAGCAGCCAAGGCAGGGGCTCCTATAATTCACCCCTCCACTTT. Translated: CASSQGRGSYNSPLHF.

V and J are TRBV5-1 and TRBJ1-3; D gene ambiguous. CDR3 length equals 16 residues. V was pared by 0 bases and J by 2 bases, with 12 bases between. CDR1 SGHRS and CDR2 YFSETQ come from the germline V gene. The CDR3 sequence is CASSLELSGTGNTIYF. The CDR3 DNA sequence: TGCGCCAGCAGCTTGGAACTCTCGGGTACTGGAAACACCATATATTTT.

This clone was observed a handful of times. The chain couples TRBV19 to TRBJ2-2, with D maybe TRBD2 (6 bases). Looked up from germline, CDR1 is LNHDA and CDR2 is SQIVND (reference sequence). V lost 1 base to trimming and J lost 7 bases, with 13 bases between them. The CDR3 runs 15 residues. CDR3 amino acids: CASSIGGLSVGELFF. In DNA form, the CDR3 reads TGTGCCAGTAGTATAGGGGGACTTAGCGTCGGGGAGCTGTTTTTT.

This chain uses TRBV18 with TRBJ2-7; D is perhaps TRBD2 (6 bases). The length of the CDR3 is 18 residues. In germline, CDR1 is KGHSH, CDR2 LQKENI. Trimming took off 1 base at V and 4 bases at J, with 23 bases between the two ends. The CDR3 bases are TGTGCCAGCTCACCACGTATCGGTGCGAGACTAGGCCCATACGAGCAGTACTTC. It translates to CASSPRIGARLGPYEQYF.

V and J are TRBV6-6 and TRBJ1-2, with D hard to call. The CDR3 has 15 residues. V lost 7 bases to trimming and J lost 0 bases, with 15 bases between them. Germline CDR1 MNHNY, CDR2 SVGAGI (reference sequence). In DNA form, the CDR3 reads TGTGCCAGCAACCAAGGAGGCAGAGCTAACTATGGCTACACCTTC. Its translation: CASNQGGRANYGYTF.

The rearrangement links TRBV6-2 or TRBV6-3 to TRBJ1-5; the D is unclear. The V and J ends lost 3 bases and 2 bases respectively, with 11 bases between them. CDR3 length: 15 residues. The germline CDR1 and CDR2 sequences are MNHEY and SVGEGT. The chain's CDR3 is CASSYVMRRNQPQHF. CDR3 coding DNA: TGTGCCAGCAGTTATGTGATGAGGCGCAATCAGCCCCAGCATTTT.

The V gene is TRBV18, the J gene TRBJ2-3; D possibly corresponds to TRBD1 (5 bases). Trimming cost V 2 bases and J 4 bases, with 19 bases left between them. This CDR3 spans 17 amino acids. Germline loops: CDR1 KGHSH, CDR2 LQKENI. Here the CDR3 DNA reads TGTGCCAGCTCACCAAAAAGACAGAAAAACCCCTCAGATACGCAGTATTTT. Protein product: CASSPKRQKNPSDTQYF.

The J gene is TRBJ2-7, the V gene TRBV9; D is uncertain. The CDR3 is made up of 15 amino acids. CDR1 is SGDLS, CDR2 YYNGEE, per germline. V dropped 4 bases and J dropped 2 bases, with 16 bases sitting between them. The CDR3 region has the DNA TGTGCCAGCAGCCCTGTCTCCTCGAGGACCTACGAGCAGTACTTC. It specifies CASSPVSSRTYEQYF.